What follows are 14 T cell receptor beta chains derived from one specimen sequenced in a study of T cells in Graves' hyperthyroidism and ophthalmopathy. Amplified TCR beta CDR3 regions came from RNA transcripts. In the first-round RT-PCR of the TCR CDR3, the HTBI primer set was used. Using its own MiXCR run on the multiplex PCR reads, TCRdb lists one record per CDR3 protein. The sample has more than 300,000 distinct CDR3 sequences, 15% to 20% seen once; the top ten hold more than 30%. The sequencing input was blood. These TCRs come from a woman younger than 45 with Graves' hyperthyroidism that later progressed to Graves' ophthalmopathy.

This clonotype came up many times. The chain is built from TRBV2 and TRBJ2-7, with 8 bases aligning to TRBD1. The CDR3 covers 13 residues. V was clipped by 7 bases and J by 4 bases; unmatched bases: 6. Germline CDR1 and CDR2: SNHLY and FYNNEI. The CDR3 loop is CASNRGQAYEQYF. The CDR3 nucleotides are TGTGCCAGCAATCGGGGACAGGCGTACGAGCAGTACTTC.

This clonotype was recorded a few times. In DNA, the CDR3 is TGTGCCAGCAGTTTTGTGGAGGAGCAGTTCTTC. Its translation is CASSFVEEQFF. The chain joins TRBV28 to TRBJ2-1, with D unclear. V lost 3 bases to trimming and J lost 10 bases, with 7 bases between them. The CDR3 has 11 amino acids. CDR1 MDHEN and CDR2 SYDVKM come from the germline V gene.

There are many counts of this clonotype. V gene TRBV28 combines with J gene TRBJ2-7; tentatively, D is TRBD1 (6 bases). The CDR3 is made up of 14 amino acids. Germline V lookup: CDR1 MDHEN, CDR2 SYDVKM. Trimming left V 6 bases short and J 6 bases short, with 18 bases between. CDR3 sequence reads: CASSPSRGSVEQYF. In DNA, the CDR3 is TGTGCCAGCAGCCCCTCGAGGGGGTCAGTCGAGCAGTACTTC.

This clonotype showed up many times. The rearrangement joins TRBV28 to TRBJ1-4, with D hard to call. This CDR3 spans 13 amino acids. Germline V gene sequence: CDR1 MDHEN, CDR2 SYDVKM. The V end lost 3 bases, the J end lost 11 bases, and 13 bases lay between the germline ends. CDR3 protein: CASSLSPRDKLFF. DNA of the CDR3: TGTGCCAGCAGTTTGAGCCCTAGAGACAAACTGTTTTTT. Looking up the rest from reference TRBV28 and TRBJ1-4 gives the full variable domain: DVKVTQSSRYLVKRTGEKVFLECVQDMDHENMFWYRQDPGLGLRLIYFSYDVKMKEKGDIPEGYSVSREKKERFSLILESASTNQTSMYLCASSLSPRDKLFFGSGTQLSVL.

This clonotype has only a few counts. A much larger clone lies a single base off, so this may be a read error. The chain joins TRBV28 to TRBJ2-1; D unclear. Germline CDR1 MDHEN, CDR2 SYDVKM. Trimming pared 3 bases from V and 12 bases from J, leaving 9 bases between. This CDR3 region has 11 residues. CDR3 sequence (DNA): TGTGCCAGCAGTTTCGGACGTGGGCAGTTCTTC. Protein: CASSFGRGQFF.

This sequence joins TRBV28 and TRBJ1-1; tentative D call: TRBD1 (6 bases). Germline V gene lookup returns CDR1 MDHEN and CDR2 SYDVKM. Deletions cut 5 bases from V and 3 bases from J, with 22 bases between. The CDR3 is 17 residues long. CDR3: CASSILAGGGRDTEAFF. In DNA, the CDR3 is TGTGCCAGCAGTATACTAGCGGGAGGGGGGAGGGACACTGAAGCTTTCTTT.

This clonotype was detected a few times. This sequence joins TRBV4-2 and TRBJ1-5, with a tentative D call TRBD1 (5 bases). Deletions cut 0 bases from V and 4 bases from J, with 7 bases between. This CDR3 has 14 amino acids. Germline values: CDR1 LGHNA, CDR2 YNFKEQ. The CDR3 sequence is CASSQDPGNQPQHF. The CDR3 bases are TGTGCCAGCAGCCAAGATCCAGGGAATCAGCCCCAGCATTTT.

The chain carries TRBV6-1 and TRBJ1-1; D unclear. The germline V gene encodes CDR1 MNHNS and CDR2 SASEGT. V lost 5 bases and J lost 3, with 13 bases in between. CDR3 length equals 14 residues. The CDR3 reads CASSPGSVDTEAFF. In DNA form, the CDR3 reads TGTGCCAGCAGTCCCGGGTCGGTAGACACTGAAGCTTTCTTT.

Ten or more counts support this clonotype. The chain links TRBV12-3 or TRBV12-4 to TRBJ2-3; no definite D call. Trimming shortened V by 3 bases and J by 1 base, and 8 bases separated the two germline ends. CDR3 length equals 14 residues. CDR3 amino acids: CASSFITGTDTQYF. The CDR3 coding sequence is TGTGCCAGCAGTTTCATTACGGGCACAGATACGCAGTATTTT.

This clonotype was detected many times. The chain carries TRBV2 and TRBJ2-7; either TRBD1 or TRBD2 may supply D (5 bases each). Germline V gene sequence: CDR1 SNHLY, CDR2 FYNNEI. This CDR3 is built from 14 residues. Deletions cut 1 base from V and 3 bases from J, with 10 bases between. The CDR3 is CASSEGGPDYEQYF. In DNA, the CDR3 is TGTGCCAGCAGTGAAGGGGGACCCGACTACGAGCAGTACTTC.

This clonotype was detected ten times or more. The CDR3 region has the DNA TGTGCCAGCAGCCAGACCGACAGGGACTACGAGCAGTACTTC. It yields the protein CASSQTDRDYEQYF. This chain links TRBV3-1 with TRBJ2-7; 7 nucleotides match TRBD1. The CDR3 is 14 amino acids. The germline gives CDR1 LGHDT, CDR2 YNNKEL (reference sequence). The J segment lost 3 bases and the V segment lost 3 bases, leaving 5 bases of the junction unmatched.

Ten or more counts support this clonotype. V and J are TRBV3-1 and TRBJ1-5; no clear D gene. V was shortened by 3 bases and J by 4 bases, with 13 bases between the two germline ends. Germline V gene sequence: CDR1 LGHDT, CDR2 YNNKEL (reference sequence). The CDR3 has 15 residues. CDR3 coding DNA: TGTGCCAGCAGCCAGAGCGAGTTTCTTAATCAGCCCCAGCATTTT. Protein: CASSQSEFLNQPQHF.

This clonotype was observed many times. This rearrangement joins TRBV3-1 to TRBJ2-3; 9 bases are a match to TRBD2. The CDR3 loop spans 18 amino acids. Looked up from germline, CDR1 is LGHDT and CDR2 is YNNKEL (reference sequence). V lost 0 bases and J lost 1; bases outside the gene matches: 8. CDR3: CASSQDLPTSGRTDTQYF. CDR3 coding DNA: TGTGCCAGCAGCCAAGATCTTCCCACTAGCGGGCGCACAGATACGCAGTATTTT.

This clonotype appeared a few times. The chain combines TRBV7-9 with TRBJ1-2; possible D gene TRBD1, 5 bases. The V end lost 2 bases, the J end lost 12 bases, and 13 bases lay between the germline ends. From germline, CDR1 is SEHNR and CDR2 FQNEAQ (reference sequence). The CDR3 spans 12 residues. In DNA form, the CDR3 reads TGTGCCAGCAGCTTACAGGGTACCTTCAACACCTTC. It yields the protein CASSLQGTFNTF. Together with reference TRBV7-9 and TRBJ1-2, the CDR3 gives the full variable domain: DTGVSQNPRHKITKRGQNVTFRCDPISEHNRLYWYRQTLGQGPEFLTYFQNEAQLEKSRLLSDRFSAERPKGSFSTLEIQRTEQGDSAMYLCASSLQGTFNTFGSGTRLTVV.